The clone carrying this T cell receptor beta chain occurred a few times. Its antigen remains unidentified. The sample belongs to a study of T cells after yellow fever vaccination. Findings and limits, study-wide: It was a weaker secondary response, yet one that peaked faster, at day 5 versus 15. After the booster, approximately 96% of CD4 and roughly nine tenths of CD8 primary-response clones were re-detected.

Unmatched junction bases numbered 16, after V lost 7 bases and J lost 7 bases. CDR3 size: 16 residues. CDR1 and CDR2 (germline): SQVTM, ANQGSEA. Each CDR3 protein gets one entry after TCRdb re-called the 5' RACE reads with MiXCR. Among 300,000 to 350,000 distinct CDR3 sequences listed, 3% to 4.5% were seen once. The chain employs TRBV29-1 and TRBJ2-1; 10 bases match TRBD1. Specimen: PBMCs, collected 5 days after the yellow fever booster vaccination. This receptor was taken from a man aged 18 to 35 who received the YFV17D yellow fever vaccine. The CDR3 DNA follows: TGCAGCGCCCAGGAGCCGGGACAGGGGACGGAGAATGAGCAGTTCTTC. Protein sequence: CSAQEPGQGTENEQFF.